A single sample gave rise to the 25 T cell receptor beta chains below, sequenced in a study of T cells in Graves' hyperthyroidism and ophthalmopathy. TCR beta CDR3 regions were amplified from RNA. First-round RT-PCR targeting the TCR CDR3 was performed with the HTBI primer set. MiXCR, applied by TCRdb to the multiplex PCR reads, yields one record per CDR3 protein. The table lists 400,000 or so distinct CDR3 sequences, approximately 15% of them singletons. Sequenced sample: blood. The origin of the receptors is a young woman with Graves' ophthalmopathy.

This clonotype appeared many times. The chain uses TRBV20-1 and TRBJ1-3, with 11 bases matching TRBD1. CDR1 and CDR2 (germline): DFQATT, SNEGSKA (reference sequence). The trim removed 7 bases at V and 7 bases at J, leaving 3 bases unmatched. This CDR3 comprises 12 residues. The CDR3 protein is CSVGTGGNTIYF. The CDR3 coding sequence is TGCAGTGTTGGGACAGGGGGGAACACCATATATTTT.

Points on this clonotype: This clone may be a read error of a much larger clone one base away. The CDR3 DNA is TGTGCCAGCAGTTTTTTCCTCCCGGGACAGGGTGAAGAAAAACTGTTTTTT. It encodes CASSFFLPGQGEEKLFF. J is TRBJ1-4 and V is TRBV2, with TRBD1 matching over 9 bases. CDR1 is SNHLY and CDR2 is FYNNEI in the germline V gene. This CDR3 spans 17 amino acids. V was clipped by 5 bases and J by 8 bases; unmatched bases: 15.

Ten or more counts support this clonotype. The CDR3 spells CASNNGGSNQPQHF. In DNA form, the CDR3 reads TGTGCCAGCAATAACGGGGGGAGCAATCAGCCCCAGCATTTT. The chain employs TRBV6-1 and TRBJ1-5, with a tentative D call TRBD1 (5 bases). From germline, CDR1 is MNHNS and CDR2 SASEGT. Deletions cut 7 bases from V and 1 base from J, with 11 bases between. The CDR3 loop spans 14 amino acids.

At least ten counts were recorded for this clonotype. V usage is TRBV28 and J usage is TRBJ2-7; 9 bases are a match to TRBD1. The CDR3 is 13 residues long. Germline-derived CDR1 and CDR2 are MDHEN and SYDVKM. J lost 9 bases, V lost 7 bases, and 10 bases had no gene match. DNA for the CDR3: TGTGCCAGCACAAACAGGGGGCGAGTTCGGCAGTACTTC. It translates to CASTNRGRVRQYF.

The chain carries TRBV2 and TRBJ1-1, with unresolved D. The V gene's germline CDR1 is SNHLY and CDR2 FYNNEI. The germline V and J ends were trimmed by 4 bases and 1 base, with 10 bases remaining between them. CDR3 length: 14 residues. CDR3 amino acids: CASSVADKNTEAFF. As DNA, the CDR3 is TGTGCCAGCAGTGTGGCAGATAAGAACACTGAAGCTTTCTTT.

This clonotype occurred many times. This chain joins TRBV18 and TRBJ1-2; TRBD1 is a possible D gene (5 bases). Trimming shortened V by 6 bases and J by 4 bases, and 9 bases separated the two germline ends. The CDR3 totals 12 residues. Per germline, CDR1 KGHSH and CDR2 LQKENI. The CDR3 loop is CASSDSSYGYTF. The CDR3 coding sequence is TGTGCCAGCTCCGACAGTAGCTATGGCTACACCTTC.

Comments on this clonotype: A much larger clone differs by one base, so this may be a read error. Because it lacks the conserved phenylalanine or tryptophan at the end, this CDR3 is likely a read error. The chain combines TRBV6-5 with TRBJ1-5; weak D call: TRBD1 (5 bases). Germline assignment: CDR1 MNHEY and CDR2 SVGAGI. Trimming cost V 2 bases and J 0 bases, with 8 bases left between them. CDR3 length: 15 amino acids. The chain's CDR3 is CASSYTGDSNQPQHS. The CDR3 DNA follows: TGTGCCAGCAGTTACACGGGGGATAGCAATCAGCCCCAGCATTCT.

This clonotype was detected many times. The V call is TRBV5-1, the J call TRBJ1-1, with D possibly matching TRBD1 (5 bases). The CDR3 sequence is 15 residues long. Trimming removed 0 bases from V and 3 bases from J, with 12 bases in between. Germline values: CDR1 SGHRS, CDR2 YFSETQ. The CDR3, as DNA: TGCGCCAGCAGCTTGGAGGCCCGAGGGGACACTGAAGCTTTCTTT. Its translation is CASSLEARGDTEAFF.

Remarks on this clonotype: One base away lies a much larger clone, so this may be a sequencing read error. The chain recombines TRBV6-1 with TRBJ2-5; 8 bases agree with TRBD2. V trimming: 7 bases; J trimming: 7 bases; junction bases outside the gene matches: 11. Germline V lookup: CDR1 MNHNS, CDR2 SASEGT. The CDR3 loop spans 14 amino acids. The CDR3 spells CASTQGTRLGTQYF. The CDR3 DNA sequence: TGTGCCAGCACCCAGGGGACTAGGTTAGGGACCCAGTACTTC.

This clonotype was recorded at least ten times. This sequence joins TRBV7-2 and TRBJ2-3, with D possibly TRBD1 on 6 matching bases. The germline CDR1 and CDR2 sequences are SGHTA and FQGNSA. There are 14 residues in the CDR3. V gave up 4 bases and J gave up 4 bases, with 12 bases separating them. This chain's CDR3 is CASSWRQVSDTQYF. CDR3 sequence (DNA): TGTGCCAGCAGCTGGAGACAGGTCTCAGATACGCAGTATTTT.

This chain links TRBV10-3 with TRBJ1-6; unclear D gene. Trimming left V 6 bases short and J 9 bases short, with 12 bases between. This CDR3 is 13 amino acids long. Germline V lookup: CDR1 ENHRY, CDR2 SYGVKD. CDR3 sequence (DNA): TGTGCCATCAGATCCGAGGACGGTTCACCCCTCCACTTT. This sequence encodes CAIRSEDGSPLHF.

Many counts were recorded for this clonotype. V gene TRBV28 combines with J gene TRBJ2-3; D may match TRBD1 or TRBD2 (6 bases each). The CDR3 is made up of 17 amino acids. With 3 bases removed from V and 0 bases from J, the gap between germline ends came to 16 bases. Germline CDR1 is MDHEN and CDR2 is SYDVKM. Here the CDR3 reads CASSLARMGGSTDTQYF. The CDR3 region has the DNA TGTGCCAGCAGTTTGGCTAGAATGGGGGGCAGCACAGATACGCAGTATTTT.

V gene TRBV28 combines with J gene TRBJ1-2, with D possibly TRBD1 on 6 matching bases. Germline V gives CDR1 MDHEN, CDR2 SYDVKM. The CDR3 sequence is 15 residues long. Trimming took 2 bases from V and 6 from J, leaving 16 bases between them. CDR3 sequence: CASSLSLRQGHGYTF. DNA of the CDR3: TGTGCCAGCAGTTTAAGTTTGCGGCAGGGGCATGGCTACACCTTC.

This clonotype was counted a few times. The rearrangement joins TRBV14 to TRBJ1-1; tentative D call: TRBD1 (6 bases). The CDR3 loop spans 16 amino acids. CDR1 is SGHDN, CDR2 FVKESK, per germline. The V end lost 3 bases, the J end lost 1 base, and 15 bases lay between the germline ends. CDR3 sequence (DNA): TGTGCCAGCAGCCACACGAGGGACAAGCCGAACACTGAAGCTTTCTTT. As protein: CASSHTRDKPNTEAFF.

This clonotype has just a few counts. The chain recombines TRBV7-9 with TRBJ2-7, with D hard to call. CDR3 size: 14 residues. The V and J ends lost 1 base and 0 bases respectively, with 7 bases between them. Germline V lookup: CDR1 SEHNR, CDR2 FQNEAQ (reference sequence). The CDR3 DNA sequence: TGTGCCAGCAGCTTAGTGGCAGACTCCTACGAGCAGTACTTC. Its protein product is CASSLVADSYEQYF.

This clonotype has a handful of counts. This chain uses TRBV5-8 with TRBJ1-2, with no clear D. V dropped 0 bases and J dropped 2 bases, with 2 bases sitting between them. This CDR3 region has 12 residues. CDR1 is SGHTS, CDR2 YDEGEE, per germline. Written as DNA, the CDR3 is TGTGCCAGCAGCTTGGAGAACTATGGCTACACCTTC. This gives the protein CASSLENYGYTF.

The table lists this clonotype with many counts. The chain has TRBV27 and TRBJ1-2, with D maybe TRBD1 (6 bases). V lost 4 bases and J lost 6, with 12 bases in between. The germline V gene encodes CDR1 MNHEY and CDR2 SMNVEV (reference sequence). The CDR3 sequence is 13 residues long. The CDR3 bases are TGTGCCAGCAGTTCACACAGGGTCGATGGCTACACCTTC. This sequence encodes CASSSHRVDGYTF.

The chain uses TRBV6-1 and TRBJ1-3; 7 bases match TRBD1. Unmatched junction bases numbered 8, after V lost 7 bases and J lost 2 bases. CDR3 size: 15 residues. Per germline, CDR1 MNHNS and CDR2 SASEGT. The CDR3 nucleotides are TGTGCCAGCACTGCAGGGGGAGGAACTGGAAACACCATATATTTT. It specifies CASTAGGGTGNTIYF.

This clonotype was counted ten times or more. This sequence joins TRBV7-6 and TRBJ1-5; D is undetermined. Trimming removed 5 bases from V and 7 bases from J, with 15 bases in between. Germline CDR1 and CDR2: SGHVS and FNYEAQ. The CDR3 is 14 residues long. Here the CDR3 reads CASSRFAGGQPQHF. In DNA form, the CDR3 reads TGTGCCAGCAGCCGTTTCGCAGGCGGGCAGCCCCAGCATTTT.

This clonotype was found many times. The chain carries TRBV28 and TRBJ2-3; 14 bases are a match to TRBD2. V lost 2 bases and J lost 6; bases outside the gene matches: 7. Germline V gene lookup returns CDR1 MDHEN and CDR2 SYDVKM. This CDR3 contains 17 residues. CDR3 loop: CASSLRLAGGGRDTQYF. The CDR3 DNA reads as TGTGCCAGCAGTTTAAGACTAGCGGGGGGGGGCCGTGATACGCAGTATTTT.

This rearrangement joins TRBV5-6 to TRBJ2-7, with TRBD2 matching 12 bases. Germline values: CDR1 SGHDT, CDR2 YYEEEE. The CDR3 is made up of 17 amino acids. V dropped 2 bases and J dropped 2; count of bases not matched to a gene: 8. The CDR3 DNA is TGTGCCAGCAGCTTTCCCGGACTAGCGGGGAGTACCTACGAGCAGTACTTC. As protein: CASSFPGLAGSTYEQYF.

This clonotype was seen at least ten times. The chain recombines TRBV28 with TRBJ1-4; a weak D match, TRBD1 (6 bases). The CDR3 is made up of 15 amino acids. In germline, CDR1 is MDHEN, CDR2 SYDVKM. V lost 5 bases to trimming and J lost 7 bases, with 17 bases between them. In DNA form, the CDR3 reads TGTGCCAGCAGTCCTAGGGGGGTAGGGGGTGAAAAACTGTTTTTT. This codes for CASSPRGVGGEKLFF. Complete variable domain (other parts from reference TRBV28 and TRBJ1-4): DVKVTQSSRYLVKRTGEKVFLECVQDMDHENMFWYRQDPGLGLRLIYFSYDVKMKEKGDIPEGYSVSREKKERFSLILESASTNQTSMYLCASSPRGVGGEKLFFGSGTQLSVL.

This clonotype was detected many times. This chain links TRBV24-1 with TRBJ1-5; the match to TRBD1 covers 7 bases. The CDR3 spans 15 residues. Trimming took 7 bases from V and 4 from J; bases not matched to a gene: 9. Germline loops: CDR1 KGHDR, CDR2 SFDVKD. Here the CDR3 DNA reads TGTGCCACCAGCGGAACAGGGGTGGGGAATCAGCCCCAGCATTTT. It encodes CATSGTGVGNQPQHF.

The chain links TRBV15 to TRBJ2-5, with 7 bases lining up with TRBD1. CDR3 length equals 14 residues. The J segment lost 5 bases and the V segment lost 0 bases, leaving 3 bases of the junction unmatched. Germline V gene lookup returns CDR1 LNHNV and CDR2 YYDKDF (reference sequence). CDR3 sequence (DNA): TGTGCCACCAGCAGAGATATCAGGGGGGAGACCCAGTACTTC. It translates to CATSRDIRGETQYF.

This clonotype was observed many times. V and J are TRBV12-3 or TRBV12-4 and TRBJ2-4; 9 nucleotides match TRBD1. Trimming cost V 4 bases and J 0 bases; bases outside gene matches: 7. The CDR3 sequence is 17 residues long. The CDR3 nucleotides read TGTGCCAGCAGTTCCCTAGGACAGGGGCTAGCCAAAAACATTCAGTACTTC. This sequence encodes CASSSLGQGLAKNIQYF.